The 19 T cell receptor beta chains given below trace back to one sample, sequenced in a study of T cell responses to AZD1222 COVID-19 vaccine. Repertoires were generated with immunoSEQ multiplex PCR, while TCRdb's copy carries only in-frame clones and drops some. The sample lists roughly 87,000 clones; about 88% were seen once. Material: peripheral blood, obtained 28 days after the second AZD1222 dose. These receptors were collected from an adult who received the AZD1222 COVID-19 vaccine.

This chain connects TRBV27 to TRBJ1-5, with 8 bases that match TRBD1. Germline V gives CDR1 MNHEY, CDR2 SMNVEV (reference sequence). This CDR3 region has 14 residues. V lost 5 bases to trimming and J lost 4 bases; unmatched junction nucleotides: 4. The CDR3 nucleotides read TGTGCCAGCAGTCCACGACAGGGGAATCAGCCCCAGCATTTT. This codes for CASSPRQGNQPQHF.

This clone appeared once. This chain uses TRBV4-1 with TRBJ1-2, with D perhaps TRBD1 (5 bases). This CDR3 is built from 16 residues. Germline V gene data show CDR1 as MGHRA and CDR2 as YSYEKL. Trimming removed 3 bases from V and 6 bases from J, with 20 bases in between. Here the CDR3 DNA reads TGCGCCAGCAGCCAGTCCTCCCCTTGGACGGGGGATGGCTACACCTTC. Protein product: CASSQSSPWTGDGYTF.

The chain couples TRBV6-5 to TRBJ1-6, with D tentatively TRBD1 (5 bases). This CDR3 has 11 amino acids. Per the germline V gene, CDR1 is MNHEY and CDR2 is SVGAGI. Between the trimmed V and J ends, which lost 8 bases and 9 bases, there was a span of 8 bases. Here the CDR3 DNA reads TGTGCCAGCCTCGACAGTTCACCCCTCCACTTT. This gives the protein CASLDSSPLHF.

CDR3 nucleotide sequence: TGTGCCAGCAAACGGGGCCGGGGCCCTGAGGGCAATGAGCAGTTCTTC. It codes for CASKRGRGPEGNEQFF. The rearrangement joins TRBV27 to TRBJ2-1; D tentatively fits TRBD1 or TRBD2 (5 bases each). Germline-derived CDR1 and CDR2 are MNHEY and SMNVEV (reference sequence). Deletions cut 7 bases from V and 6 bases from J, with 22 bases between. This CDR3 is built from 16 residues.

This chain connects TRBV27 to TRBJ2-3, with D perhaps assigned TRBD1 or TRBD2 (5 bases each). V was pared by 7 bases and J by 2 bases, with 10 bases between. The CDR3 is 13 amino acids. The germline gives CDR1 MNHEY, CDR2 SMNVEV (reference sequence). CDR3 region: CASTLGTTDTQYF. CDR3 nucleotide sequence: TGTGCCAGCACCTTAGGGACCACAGATACGCAGTATTTT.

This chain uses TRBV18 with TRBJ2-1; D is ambiguous. Germline V lookup: CDR1 KGHSH, CDR2 LQKENI. Trimming removed 2 bases from V and 7 bases from J, with 9 bases in between. The CDR3 runs 13 residues. The CDR3 nucleotides read TGTGCCAGCTCACCAAAGCAGACGAATGAGCAGTTCTTC. This gives the protein CASSPKQTNEQFF. The whole variable domain, filled in from reference TRBV18 and TRBJ2-1, reads NAGVMQNPRHLVRRRGQEARLRCSPMKGHSHVYWYRQLPEEGLKFMVYLQKENIIDESGMPKERFSAEFPKEGPSILRIQQVVRGDSAAYFCASSPKQTNEQFFGPGTRLTVL.

The chain employs TRBV7-6 and TRBJ2-2, with 8 bases identical to TRBD1. Germline CDR1 reads SGHVS; CDR2 reads FNYEAQ. There are 17 residues in the CDR3. Trimming cost V 5 bases and J 4 bases; bases outside gene matches: 12. CDR3 amino acids: CASSGTMGQESTGELFF. CDR3 in DNA: TGTGCCAGCAGCGGAACTATGGGACAGGAATCCACCGGGGAGCTGTTTTTT.

The chain is built from TRBV14 and TRBJ1-2; TRBD1 matches 9 bases. CDR1 is SGHDN and CDR2 is FVKESK in the germline V gene. CDR3 length: 16 residues. The ends lost 3 bases at V and 4 bases at J; junction bases unmatched: 9. The CDR3 spells CASSHLQGAGSYGYTF. For the CDR3, the DNA is TGTGCCAGCAGCCACTTACAGGGGGCAGGTTCCTATGGCTACACCTTC.

The V and J genes are TRBV7-8 and TRBJ1-1; D gene ambiguous. V was clipped by 0 bases and J by 1 base, with 6 bases between them. Germline V lookup: CDR1 SGHVS, CDR2 FQNEAQ. CDR3 length: 14 amino acids. CDR3: CASSLAMGNTEAFF. The CDR3 coding sequence is TGTGCCAGCAGCTTAGCAATGGGGAACACTGAAGCTTTCTTT.

The chain recombines TRBV7-9 with TRBJ2-1; TRBD1 matches at 7 bases. Germline V lookup: CDR1 SEHNR, CDR2 FQNEAQ (reference sequence). This CDR3 region has 18 residues. The V gene end was trimmed by 2 bases and the J gene end by 3 bases; junction bases not matched to a gene: 13. CDR3 DNA sequence: TGTGCCAGCAGCTTAATTAGGGACAGAGGAAGCTACTACAATGAGCAGTTCTTC. It yields the protein CASSLIRDRGSYYNEQFF.

The rearrangement joins TRBV6-5 to TRBJ1-4; TRBD1 might be the D (6 bases). Germline V gene lookup returns CDR1 MNHEY and CDR2 SVGAGI. V lost 5 bases to trimming and J lost 5 bases, with 15 bases between them. The CDR3 consists of 15 residues. CDR3 loop: CASSHPGQGNEKLFF. The CDR3 DNA sequence: TGTGCCAGCAGTCACCCGGGACAAGGAAATGAAAAACTGTTTTTT.

This clone occurred once. The same CDR3 can be traced to other DNA sequences in this sample. This rearrangement joins TRBV20-1 to TRBJ2-1; no clear D gene. This CDR3 is 11 amino acids long. The germline V gene has CDR1 DFQATT and CDR2 SNEGSKA (reference sequence). V was pared by 3 bases and J by 10 bases, with 10 bases between. The CDR3 DNA is TGCAGTGCTAGTCCACCCATCGAGCAGTTCTTC. Protein: CSASPPIEQFF.

This chain joins TRBV28 and TRBJ1-2, with 7 bases identical to TRBD1. The CDR3 is made up of 13 amino acids. V lost 6 bases and J lost 3; bases outside the gene matches: 4. Germline CDR1 MDHEN, CDR2 SYDVKM. The CDR3 is CASRLTGDYGYTF. The CDR3 DNA sequence: TGTGCCAGCAGATTAACAGGGGACTATGGCTACACCTTC.

The V call is TRBV6-6, the J call TRBJ2-7; TRBD2 matches at 14 bases. This CDR3 has 15 amino acids. Germline CDR1 MNHNY, CDR2 SVGAGI (reference sequence). After removal of 6 bases from V and 7 bases from J, the junction contained 8 bases not matched to a gene. This CDR3 reads CASSPGTSGSQEQYF. CDR3 coding DNA: TGTGCCAGCAGCCCAGGGACTAGCGGGAGTCAAGAGCAGTACTTC.

The chain has TRBV27 and TRBJ1-1; tentatively, D is TRBD1 (5 bases). Germline V gene sequence: CDR1 MNHEY, CDR2 SMNVEV (reference sequence). The CDR3 loop spans 11 amino acids. Trimming took off 5 bases at V and 11 bases at J, with 12 bases between the two ends. The CDR3 DNA sequence: TGTGCCAGCAGTGGGACTCGACGGGCTTTCTTT. Its protein product is CASSGTRRAFF.

This clone was seen once. The rearrangement uses TRBV19 and TRBJ1-3; 7 nucleotides align to TRBD1. V lost 2 bases and J lost 0; bases outside the gene matches: 7. Germline CDR1 reads LNHDA; CDR2 reads SQIVND (reference sequence). The CDR3 has 17 amino acids. CDR3 sequence reads: CASSIRAGQISGNTIYF. CDR3 in DNA: TGTGCCAGTAGTATAAGGGCGGGACAGATCTCTGGAAACACCATATATTTT.

The chain is built from TRBV5-5 and TRBJ2-6, with D maybe TRBD1 (6 bases). Trimming removed 4 bases from V and 0 bases from J, with 11 bases in between. The germline V gene has CDR1 SGHKS and CDR2 YYEKEE (reference sequence). The CDR3 totals 16 residues. CDR3 sequence (DNA): TGTGCCAGCAGCCCCGGACAGCACTCTGGGGCCAACGTCCTGACTTTC. Translated: CASSPGQHSGANVLTF.

The chain uses TRBV5-6 and TRBJ1-2; unclear D gene. The CDR3 has 13 residues. Germline V CDR1 and CDR2: SGHDT, YYEEEE. V lost 0 bases, J lost 8 bases, and 11 bases lay in between. For the CDR3, the DNA is TGTGCCAGCAGCTTGGGCGACCTCGGGGGCTACACCTTC. Translating it yields CASSLGDLGGYTF.

The chain combines TRBV6-5 with TRBJ2-7; the D call may be TRBD1 or TRBD2 (5 bases each). Germline V gene lookup returns CDR1 MNHEY and CDR2 SVGAGI. V shed 5 bases and J shed 4 bases, with 15 bases lying between them. This CDR3 region has 14 residues. CDR3 protein: CASSPRDRMYEQYF. The CDR3 region has the DNA TGTGCCAGCAGTCCCCGGGACCGAATGTACGAGCAGTACTTC.